The present T cell receptor beta chain was sequenced within a study of blood T cells in healthy people across ages. By share, this clonotype ranks as medium-sized. Its antigen is undetermined. CDR1 SGHRS and CDR2 YFSETQ come from the germline V gene. The CDR3 has 14 amino acids. After removal of 4 bases from V and 3 bases from J, the junction contained 7 bases not matched to a gene. Researchers collected ten milliliters of peripheral blood from every single donor. General study findings and limits: Diversity was higher, and naive CD4+ cells more numerous, in long-lived donors than in aged donors. Conclusively comparing naive with antigen-experienced cells was impossible with unsorted PBMCs.

A second PCR of about 7 to 11 cycles used a sample-barcoded 5' primer and a J-beta primer mix. Template switching added a 12-random-nucleotide identifier to every cDNA molecule. TCRdb reprocessed the 5' RACE reads with MiXCR, giving one entry per CDR3 protein. The sample consists of hundreds of thousands of distinct CDR3 sequences, 49% of them appearing once. The receptor's source is a woman aged 60-75 years in good health. This chain joins TRBV5-1 and TRBJ2-7; 7 bases match TRBD1. Sequenced: blood. The CDR3 DNA sequence: TGCGCCAGCAGCATGGGCGGACAGGACTACGAGCAGTACTTC. Protein sequence: CASSMGGQDYEQYF.